This TCR beta chain was recorded in a study of T-cell memory formation after mild COVID-19. Looking at the study overall: TCR clustering was largely donor specific. Whole-study results and caveats: Whether day 37 second-wave clones are SARS-CoV-2-specific was not confirmed. Chiefly within CM and EM were the contracting CD4+ clones; CD8+ ones were within EMRA. CD4/CD8 balance characterized clones contracting day 15 to 85, and CD4+ skew characterized later expanders.

This CDR3 has 15 amino acids. V lost 5 bases to trimming and J lost 0 bases, with 14 bases between them. TCRdb passed the 5' RACE reads through MiXCR, listing each CDR3 protein once. The data contain fewer than 650,000 distinct CDR3 sequences, roughly 17% of them singletons. Only a few counts were recorded for this clonotype. Its target is not known. Sequenced input: PBMCs or a T cell subset sorted from them (not recorded which). The chain joins TRBV12-3 or TRBV12-4 to TRBJ2-7; possibly TRBD1 or TRBD2 for D (6 bases each). This receptor was obtained from an adult woman who had mild COVID-19 (a few samples of this study predate the infection). Cell type and time point are not known. In nucleotides, the CDR3 is TGTGCCAGCAGTCCCCGGGGGCTTAGCTCCTACGAGCAGTACTTC. This encodes CASSPRGLSSYEQYF.